This T cell receptor beta chain originates from a study of identical twins. Regarding the study as a whole: A partial confounding effect on zero-insertion analyses could come from invariant MAIT and iNKT cells. Insertions were fewer in abundant cord blood beta clonotypes, whereas memory repertoires showed none of this pattern.

This clonotype has at least ten counts. Its antigen is still unknown. The donor group consisted entirely of healthy Caucasians. Germline lookup yields CDR1 MNHEY and CDR2 SMNVEV (reference sequence). V lost 9 bases and J lost 2, with 20 bases in between. This CDR3 has 15 residues. Unique molecular identifiers were present on cDNA, and template switching added a universal primer site. TCRdb recomputed calls from the 5' RACE reads with MiXCR, one row per CDR3 protein. Found here are about 240,000 distinct CDR3 sequences, approximately 12% of them singletons; the top ten hold around 4%. This sample was shared with a second study, whose subject was yellow fever vaccine responses in identical twins.

The receptor was isolated from a woman under 30 in good health. This chain uses TRBV27 with TRBJ2-7; D is uncertain. What was sequenced was memory (CD45RO+) T cells sorted from blood. The DNA for the CDR3 is TGTGCCAGAAGACTCCCGAACAGAATAGCCTACGAGCAGTACTTC. Residues: CARRLPNRIAYEQYF.